One sample yielded the 8 T cell receptor beta chains listed below, sequenced in a study of blood T cell repertoires in COVID-19. The protocol was immunoSEQ multiplex PCR, while the TCRdb copy is restricted to in-frame clones and leaves out a portion. The sample contains approximately 440,000 clones, roughly 88% of which appear only once. Material: PBMCs or T cells enriched from blood (not recorded which). These receptors were taken from a man aged 18 to 29 who had recovered from COVID-19.

This clone showed up just a few times. The chain combines TRBV19 with TRBJ2-2; 9 bases align to TRBD2. V dropped 5 bases and J dropped 0; count of bases not matched to a gene: 1. CDR1 and CDR2 from the germline V gene are LNHDA and SQIVND (reference sequence). This CDR3 has 15 amino acids. The CDR3 DNA reads TGTGCCAGTAGTTCTAGCGGGGCGAACACCGGGGAGCTGTTTTTT. This translates into CASSSSGANTGELFF.

V is TRBV20-1 and J is TRBJ2-7; perhaps TRBD2 as D (6 bases). The CDR3 has 16 amino acids. Germline CDR1 DFQATT, CDR2 SNEGSKA (reference sequence). V was shortened by 3 bases and J by 3 bases, with 21 bases between the two germline ends. The CDR3 spells CSASSGGTGRDYEQYF. The CDR3, as DNA: TGCAGTGCTAGTTCCGGGGGAACCGGCCGTGACTACGAGCAGTACTTC.

This sequence joins TRBV27 and TRBJ1-5, with D maybe TRBD1 (5 bases). CDR1 is MNHEY, CDR2 SMNVEV, per germline (reference sequence). This CDR3 comprises 16 residues. The V end was cut by 0 bases, the J end by 1 base, with 10 bases between. Here the CDR3 reads CASSLSAGSSNQPQHF. The CDR3 bases are TGTGCCAGCAGTTTATCGGCAGGGTCGAGCAATCAGCCCCAGCATTTT.

The chain carries TRBV7-9 and TRBJ2-7, with D maybe TRBD2 (6 bases). V was clipped by 2 bases and J by 3 bases, with 11 bases between them. The CDR3 length is 14 residues. Germline V lookup: CDR1 SEHNR, CDR2 FQNEAQ (reference sequence). CDR3 DNA: TGTGCCAGCAGCTTATCGCTCGGGAGCTACGAGCAGTACTTC. The encoded protein is CASSLSLGSYEQYF.

The chain couples TRBV5-1 to TRBJ2-1; maybe TRBD1 (5 bases). Between the trimmed V and J ends, which lost 2 bases and 7 bases, there was a span of 10 bases. CDR3 length equals 13 residues. Germline V gives CDR1 SGHRS, CDR2 YFSETQ. As DNA, the CDR3 is TGCGCCAGCAGCTTACGGCCAGGGAATGAGCAGTTCTTC. Translation: CASSLRPGNEQFF.

The V and J genes are TRBV6-5 and TRBJ2-7; 8 bases match TRBD1. The ends lost 10 bases at V and 3 bases at J; junction bases unmatched: 8. CDR3 size: 13 residues. Looked up from germline, CDR1 is MNHEY and CDR2 is SVGAGI. DNA of the CDR3: TGTGCCACCAGGACAGGGCGGGACTACGAGCAGTACTTC. Translation: CATRTGRDYEQYF.

This chain connects TRBV10-3 to TRBJ2-2; 9 bases map to TRBD1. CDR1 ENHRY and CDR2 SYGVKD come from the germline V gene. The CDR3 runs to 14 residues. Germline trimming cut 10 bases from V and 4 bases from J; bases unmatched to any gene: 7. The DNA for the CDR3 is TGTGCCACCCTTCTACAGGGGGCCACCGGGGAGCTGTTTTTT. As protein: CATLLQGATGELFF.

The CDR3 nucleotides are TGTGCCAGCAGCCAAGACAGAAACATTCAGTACTTC. It yields the protein CASSQDRNIQYF. V and J are TRBV7-8 and TRBJ2-4; maybe TRBD1 (5 bases). This CDR3 contains 12 residues. Germline assignment: CDR1 SGHVS and CDR2 FQNEAQ. The germline V and J ends were trimmed by 5 bases and 6 bases, with 8 bases remaining between them.